This TCR beta chain appears in the sequencing data of a study of identical twins. Each donor was a healthy Caucasian. The ends were cut back, 4 bases at V and 8 bases at J, with 15 bases in the middle. Germline CDR1 reads SGHDT; CDR2 reads YYEEEE. The CDR3 contains 14 residues. TCRdb reanalysed the 5' RACE reads using MiXCR and keeps one entry per CDR3 protein. Of approximately 690,000 distinct CDR3 sequences in the sample, 6.1% are singletons; the top ten hold around 1.7%. Sequenced material: naive T cells sorted from blood. This receptor was identified in a man aged 18 to 35 in good health. The chain has TRBV5-6 and TRBJ2-2; D remains ambiguous. CDR3 nucleotides: TGTGCCAGCAGCAAGGACCCCTCGGTGGGGGAGCTGTTTTTT. The encoded protein is CASSKDPSVGELFF.